This TCR beta chain was recorded in a study of somatic mutations in cytotoxic T cells in rheumatoid arthritis. At the level of the study: Before any treatment began, about 30 ml EDTA peripheral blood was collected from patients right after diagnosis. Notes on the study in general: Rheumatoid arthritis patients, but not healthy controls, exhibited increasing CD8+ clonality with age.

This clone was seen more than once but under ten times. The antigen remains undetermined. In the original processing: When patient CD8+ clones larger than 1% were compared with published virus-specific TCRB sequences, few matched. The assay was immunoSEQ multiplex PCR, and TCRdb's table has in-frame clones only and misses some. V and J calls and clone size are copied from that table; D and trimming were computed from the DNA. Here the sample spans some 20,000 clones, about 80% being singletons. V trimming: 3 bases; J trimming: 5 bases; junction bases outside the gene matches: 2. The CDR3 runs to 13 residues. The V gene's germline CDR1 is SGDLS and CDR2 YYNGEE. Once isolated by positive magnetic bead selection, the CD4+ and CD8+ cells had their purity checked by flow cytometry.

This receptor was identified in a man between 18 and 29 years old with rheumatoid arthritis. The chain employs TRBV9 and TRBJ1-2; 9 nucleotides align to TRBD1. What was sequenced was CD8+ T cells sorted from blood. The CDR3 reads CASSGQGVYGYTF. Here the CDR3 DNA reads TGTGCCAGCAGCGGACAGGGGGTGTATGGCTACACCTTC.